This TCR beta chain was captured by sequencing in a study of lymphopenia after photon versus proton radiotherapy. Note on this clone: Its antigen is unidentified.

Whole-study results and caveats: Proton therapy kept repertoires fairly stable, unlike photons, which gained effector/memory cells. Post-nadir TCR diversity decline inversely tracked overall survival among those who died. Better survival with proton therapy was suggested as possible, not demonstrated. After lymphocyte nadir, photon-treated repertoires showed oligoclonal expansion, especially CD8+ Temra.

Sequencing was performed with immunoSEQ multiplex PCR; in TCRdb, only in-frame clones are kept and a portion is missing. The table has about 39,000 clones, about 90% seen once. The source material was peripheral blood, sampled from a patient treated with photon-based radiotherapy. The receptor was isolated from a man in his sixties with cholangiocarcinoma.

The CDR3 protein is CASSQQEWGGVYEQYF. The CDR3 DNA reads as TGTGCCAGCAGCCAACAGGAGTGGGGGGGCGTCTACGAGCAGTACTTC. The chain combines TRBV4-2 with TRBJ2-7, with D maybe TRBD2 (7 bases). The CDR3 loop spans 16 amino acids. Germline V gene lookup returns CDR1 LGHNA and CDR2 YNFKEQ. V was clipped by 2 bases and J by 3 bases, with 17 bases between them.